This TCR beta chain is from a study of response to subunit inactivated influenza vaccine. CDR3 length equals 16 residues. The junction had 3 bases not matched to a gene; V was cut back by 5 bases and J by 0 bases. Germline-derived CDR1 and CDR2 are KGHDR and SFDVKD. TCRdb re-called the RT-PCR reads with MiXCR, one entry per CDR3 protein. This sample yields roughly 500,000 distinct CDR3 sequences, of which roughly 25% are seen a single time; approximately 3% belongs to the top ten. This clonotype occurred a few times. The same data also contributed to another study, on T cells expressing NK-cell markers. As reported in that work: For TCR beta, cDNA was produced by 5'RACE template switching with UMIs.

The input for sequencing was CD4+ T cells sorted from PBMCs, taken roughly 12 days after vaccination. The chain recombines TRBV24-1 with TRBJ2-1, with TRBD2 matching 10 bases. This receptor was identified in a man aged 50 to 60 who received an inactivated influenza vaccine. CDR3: CATSASGRGSYNEQFF. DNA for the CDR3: TGTGCCACCAGTGCGAGCGGGAGGGGCTCCTACAATGAGCAGTTCTTC.